A single T cell receptor (beta chain) is shown here with its context. Its antigen is currently unknown. At one end the junction does not follow the germline gene, possibly because of a read error. An equimolar mix of two oligonucleotides served as the beta constant-region primer for TRBC1 and TRBC2. Ligated cDNA was amplified by four rounds of PCR with nested alpha and beta constant-region primers and SP2. A 12-nucleotide UMI and the SP2 primer were added to the cDNA 3' end by oligonucleotide ligation. One entry per CDR3 protein, called by TCRdb with MiXCR from the UMI-ligation and nested PCR reads. This sample has around 100,000 distinct CDR3 sequences, with around 13% found just once. Alpha and beta libraries were amplified separately from the second PCR onward. CDR1 and CDR2 from the germline V gene are SEHNR and FQNEAQ (reference sequence). The CDR3 contains 15 residues. These data belong to a study of naive and memory T cell subsets. Study results and caveats: TCR abundance followed a power law differing between naive and memory subsets. Gini index rose across naive, CM, EM and EMRA in CD4 and CD8. Possibly reflecting memory cells re-expressing CD45RA, a few larger clonotypes occurred in naive repertoires, especially CD8.

This TCR was recovered from a human donor in good health. Sequenced input: naive CD8+ T cells from blood. The rearrangement joins TRBV7-9 to TRBJ1-5, with D uncertain. The CDR3 sequence is CTSSLVGEDNQPQHF. The CDR3 DNA reads as TGTACCAGCAGCCTCGTTGGGGAAGACAATCAGCCCCAGCATTTT.